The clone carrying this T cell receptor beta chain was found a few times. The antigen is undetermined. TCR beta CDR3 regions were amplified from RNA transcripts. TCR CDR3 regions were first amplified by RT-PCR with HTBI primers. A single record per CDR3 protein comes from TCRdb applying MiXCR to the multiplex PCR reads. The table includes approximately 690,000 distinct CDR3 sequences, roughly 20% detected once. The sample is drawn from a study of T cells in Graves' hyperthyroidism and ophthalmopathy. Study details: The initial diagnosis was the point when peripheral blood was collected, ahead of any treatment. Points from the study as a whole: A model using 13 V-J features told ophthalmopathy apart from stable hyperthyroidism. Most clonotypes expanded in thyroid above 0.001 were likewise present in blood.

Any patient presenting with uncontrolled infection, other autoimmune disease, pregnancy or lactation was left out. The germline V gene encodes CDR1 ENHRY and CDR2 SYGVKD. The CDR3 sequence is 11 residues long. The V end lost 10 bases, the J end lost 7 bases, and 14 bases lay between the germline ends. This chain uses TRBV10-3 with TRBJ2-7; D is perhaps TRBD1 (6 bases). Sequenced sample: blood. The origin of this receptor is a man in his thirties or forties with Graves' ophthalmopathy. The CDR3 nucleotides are TGTGCCACCCAAACAGGGATAGAGCAGTACTTC. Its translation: CATQTGIEQYF.